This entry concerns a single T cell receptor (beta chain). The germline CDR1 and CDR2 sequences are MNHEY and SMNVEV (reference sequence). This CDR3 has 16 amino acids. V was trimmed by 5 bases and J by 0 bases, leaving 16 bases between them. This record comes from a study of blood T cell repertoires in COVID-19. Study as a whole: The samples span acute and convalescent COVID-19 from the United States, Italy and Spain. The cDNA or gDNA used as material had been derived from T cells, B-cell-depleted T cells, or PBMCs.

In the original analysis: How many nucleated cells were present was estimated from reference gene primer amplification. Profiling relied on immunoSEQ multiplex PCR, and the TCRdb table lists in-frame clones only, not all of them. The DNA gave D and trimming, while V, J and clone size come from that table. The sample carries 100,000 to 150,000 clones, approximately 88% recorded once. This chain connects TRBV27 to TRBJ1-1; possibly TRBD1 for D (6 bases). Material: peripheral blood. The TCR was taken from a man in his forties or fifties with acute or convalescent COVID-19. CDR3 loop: CASSLYQGTVNTEAFF. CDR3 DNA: TGTGCCAGCAGTCTCTATCAGGGGACGGTGAACACTGAAGCTTTCTTT.